The clone carrying this T cell receptor beta chain has only a few counts. The record originates from a study of identical twins. Deletions cut 2 bases from V and 0 bases from J, with 13 bases between. This CDR3 comprises 16 residues. Looked up from germline, CDR1 is SGHRS and CDR2 is YFSETQ. MiXCR, applied by TCRdb to the 5' RACE reads, yields one record per CDR3 protein. The top ten clones hold around 0.48% of a sample with 450,000 to 600,000 distinct CDR3 sequences, around 20% of them seen once. This same sample was also taken into another study, of yellow fever vaccine responses in identical twins.

The source of this sequence is a woman aged 18-29 years in good health. Sequencing used CD4+ T cells sorted from blood. The chain joins TRBV5-1 to TRBJ2-3; D call uncertain. DNA of the CDR3: TGCGCCAGCAGCTTCCGTACAAGCTCTAGCACAGATACGCAGTATTTT. Protein product: CASSFRTSSSTDTQYF.